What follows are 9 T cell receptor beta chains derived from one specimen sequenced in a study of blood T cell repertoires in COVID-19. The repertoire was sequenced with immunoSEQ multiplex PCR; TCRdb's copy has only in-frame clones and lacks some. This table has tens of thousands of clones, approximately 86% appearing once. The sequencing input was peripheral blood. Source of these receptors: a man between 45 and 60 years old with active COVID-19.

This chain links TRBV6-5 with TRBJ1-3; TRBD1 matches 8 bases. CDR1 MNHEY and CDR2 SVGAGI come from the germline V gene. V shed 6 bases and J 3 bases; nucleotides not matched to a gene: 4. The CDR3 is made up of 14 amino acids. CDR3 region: CASSLTGDGNTIYF. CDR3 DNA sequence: TGTGCCAGCAGCCTGACAGGGGATGGAAACACCATATATTTT.

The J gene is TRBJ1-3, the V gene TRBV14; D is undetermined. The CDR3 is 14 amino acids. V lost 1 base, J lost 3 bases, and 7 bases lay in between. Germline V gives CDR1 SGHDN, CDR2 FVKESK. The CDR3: CASSQVGVGNTIYF. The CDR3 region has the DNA TGTGCCAGCAGCCAAGTAGGAGTTGGAAACACCATATATTTT.

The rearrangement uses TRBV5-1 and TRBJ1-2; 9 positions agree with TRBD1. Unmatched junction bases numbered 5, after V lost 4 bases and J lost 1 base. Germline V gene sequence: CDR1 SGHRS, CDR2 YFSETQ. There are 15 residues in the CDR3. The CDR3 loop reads CASSTTGGDNYGYTF. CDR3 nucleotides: TGCGCCAGCAGCACGACAGGGGGGGATAACTATGGCTACACCTTC. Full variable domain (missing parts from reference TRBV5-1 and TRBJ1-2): KAGVTQTPRYLIKTRGQQVTLSCSPISGHRSVSWYQQTPGQGLQFLFEYFSETQRNKGNFPGRFSGRQFSNSRSEMNVSTLELGDSALYLCASSTTGGDNYGYTFGSGTRLTVV.

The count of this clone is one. The CDR3 spells CASIQNRGAKNIQYF. DNA for the CDR3: TGTGCCAGCATCCAAAATCGGGGGGCCAAAAACATTCAGTACTTC. This chain joins TRBV6-5 and TRBJ2-4; possibly TRBD2 for D (6 bases). CDR3 length: 15 residues. V was shortened by 7 bases and J by 1 base, with 14 bases between the two germline ends. Germline V gene lookup returns CDR1 MNHEY and CDR2 SVGAGI.

The CDR3 loop is CASSVGPGEGQPQHF. The CDR3, as DNA: TGTGCCAGCAGCGTAGGGCCAGGGGAAGGACAGCCCCAGCATTTT. V usage is TRBV9 and J usage is TRBJ1-5; D perhaps matches TRBD1 (6 bases). Germline-derived CDR1 and CDR2 are SGDLS and YYNGEE. Trimming removed 0 bases at V and 7 bases at J, with 14 bases between. The CDR3 sequence is 15 residues long.

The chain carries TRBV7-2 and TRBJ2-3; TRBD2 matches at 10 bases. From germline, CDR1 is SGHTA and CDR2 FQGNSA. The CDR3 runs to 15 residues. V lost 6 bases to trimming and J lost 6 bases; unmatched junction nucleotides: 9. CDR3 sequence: CASSAEAGGPDTQYF. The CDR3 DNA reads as TGTGCCAGCAGTGCAGAAGCGGGGGGGCCGGATACGCAGTATTTT.

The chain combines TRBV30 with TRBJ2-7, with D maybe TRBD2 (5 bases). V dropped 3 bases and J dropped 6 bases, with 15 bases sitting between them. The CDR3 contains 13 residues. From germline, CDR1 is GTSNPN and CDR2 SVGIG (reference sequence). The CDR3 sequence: CAWSAGGRGEQYF. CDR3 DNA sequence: TGTGCCTGGAGCGCCGGTGGCCGGGGCGAGCAGTACTTC.

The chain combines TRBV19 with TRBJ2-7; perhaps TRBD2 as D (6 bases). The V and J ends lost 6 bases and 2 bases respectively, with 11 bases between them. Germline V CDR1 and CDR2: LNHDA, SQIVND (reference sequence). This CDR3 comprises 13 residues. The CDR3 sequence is CASRKGGTYEQYF. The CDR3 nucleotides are TGTGCCAGTAGGAAGGGAGGAACCTACGAGCAGTACTTC.

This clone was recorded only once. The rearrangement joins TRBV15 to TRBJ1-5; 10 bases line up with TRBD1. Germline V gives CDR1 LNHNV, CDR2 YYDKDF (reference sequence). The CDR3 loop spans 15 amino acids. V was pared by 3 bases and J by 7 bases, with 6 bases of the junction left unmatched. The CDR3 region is CATSSRQGAWQPQHF. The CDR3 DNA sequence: TGTGCCACCAGCAGCCGACAGGGGGCATGGCAGCCCCAGCATTTT.